Presented here are 20 T cell receptor beta chains from one specimen sequenced in a study of cytomegalovirus exposure and HLA in healthy donors. Use of 60 Vbeta and 13 Jbeta primers characterized the PCR. TCRdb's table, derived via immunoSEQ multiplex PCR, lists solely in-frame clones and lacks some. The sample holds around 150,000 clones, around 75% seen once. The sequencing input was PBMCs. All receptors come from a woman in her forties or fifties in good health and CMV-seropositive.

This clone was seen only once. The V and J genes are TRBV7-8 and TRBJ1-5; 8 bases agree with TRBD1. The CDR3 sequence is 13 residues long. In germline, CDR1 is SGHVS, CDR2 FQNEAQ. V lost 5 bases and J lost 4; bases outside the gene matches: 1. This CDR3 reads CASSQGANQPQHF. The CDR3 DNA sequence: TGTGCCAGCAGCCAGGGGGCAAATCAGCCCCAGCATTTT.

The V call is TRBV19, the J call TRBJ1-1; 9 bases are shared with TRBD1. This CDR3 contains 17 residues. V shed 4 bases, J shed 4 bases, and the junction held 13 bases outside the gene matches. Germline V lookup: CDR1 LNHDA, CDR2 SQIVND (reference sequence). The CDR3 nucleotides read TGTGCCAGTAGTACTCGAGACAGGGGGAATTCAGCCACTGAAGCTTTCTTT. Translating it yields CASSTRDRGNSATEAFF.

Comments on this clone: Other DNA sequences in this sample translate to the same CDR3. This chain connects TRBV5-1 to TRBJ2-7; tentatively, D is TRBD2 (5 bases). V lost 2 bases to trimming and J lost 0 bases, with 6 bases between them. The CDR3 is made up of 13 amino acids. Germline V gene sequence: CDR1 SGHRS, CDR2 YFSETQ. The CDR3 sequence: CASSLAVSYEQYF. The CDR3 region has the DNA TGCGCCAGCAGCTTAGCGGTCTCCTACGAGCAGTACTTC.

The chain couples TRBV5-1 to TRBJ1-2; no definite D call. Per germline, CDR1 SGHRS and CDR2 YFSETQ. CDR3 length: 16 residues. V shed 0 bases and J shed 3 bases, with 15 bases lying between them. The CDR3 reads CASSLVKGGEYYGYTF. CDR3 nucleotides: TGCGCCAGCAGCTTGGTAAAGGGAGGAGAATACTATGGCTACACCTTC.

Worth noting for this clone: Different DNA sequences within this sample yield the same CDR3. This chain uses TRBV5-1 with TRBJ2-1; tentatively, D is TRBD1 (5 bases). CDR3 length: 15 amino acids. In germline, CDR1 is SGHRS, CDR2 YFSETQ. Trimming removed 0 bases at V and 1 base at J, with 8 bases between. CDR3 coding DNA: TGCGCCAGCAGCTTGGGGGGCGGATCCTACAATGAGCAGTTCTTC. Its protein is CASSLGGGSYNEQFF.

This clone has more than one count but fewer than ten. This rearrangement joins TRBV11-2 to TRBJ1-4; D is ambiguous. V was shortened by 5 bases and J by 3 bases, with 4 bases between the two germline ends. From germline, CDR1 is SGHAT and CDR2 FQNNGV. The CDR3 sequence is 12 residues long. This CDR3 reads CASSPANEKLFF. In DNA form, the CDR3 reads TGTGCCAGCAGCCCGGCTAATGAAAAACTGTTTTTT.

This chain links TRBV2 with TRBJ2-7, with D perhaps matching TRBD2 (5 bases). V lost 4 bases and J lost 4, with 8 bases in between. Germline CDR1 SNHLY, CDR2 FYNNEI. The CDR3 has 12 amino acids. Here the CDR3 reads CASSAGLYEQYF. In DNA, the CDR3 is TGTGCCAGCAGTGCAGGACTTTACGAGCAGTACTTC.

This chain joins TRBV2 and TRBJ1-1; D possibly corresponds to TRBD1 (5 bases). The V end was cut by 6 bases, the J end by 4 bases, with 12 bases between. The CDR3 covers 13 residues. The germline gives CDR1 SNHLY, CDR2 FYNNEI. CDR3 protein: CASREGWGTEAFF. The CDR3 coding sequence is TGTGCCAGCAGGGAGGGGTGGGGCACTGAAGCTTTCTTT.

The J gene is TRBJ2-7, the V gene TRBV4-2; TRBD1 is a possible D gene (7 bases). The CDR3 runs to 17 residues. Between the trimmed V and J ends, which lost 1 base and 5 bases, there was a span of 21 bases. Germline V CDR1 and CDR2: LGHNA, YNFKEQ. CDR3 in amino acids: CASSQVQGGRSSDEQYF. CDR3 in DNA: TGTGCCAGCAGCCAAGTCCAGGGGGGACGATCGAGCGACGAGCAGTACTTC.

This clone was counted ten times or more. The chain has TRBV6-5 and TRBJ2-1; perhaps TRBD2 as D (7 bases). Deletions cut 5 bases from V and 4 bases from J, with 15 bases between. The germline V gene has CDR1 MNHEY and CDR2 SVGAGI. The CDR3 is 15 amino acids. The CDR3 loop is CASSPRGAGYNEQFF. Here the CDR3 DNA reads TGTGCCAGCAGTCCTCGGGGGGCAGGTTACAATGAGCAGTTCTTC.

The chain uses TRBV4-2 and TRBJ2-1, with 11 bases lining up with TRBD2. Germline assignment: CDR1 LGHNA and CDR2 YNFKEQ. The V and J ends lost 1 base and 6 bases, in that order; junction bases with no gene match: 5. The CDR3 sequence is 16 residues long. The CDR3 protein is CASSQVAGGLGNEQFF. CDR3 nucleotides: TGTGCCAGCAGCCAAGTAGCGGGGGGGCTCGGCAATGAGCAGTTCTTC.

V is TRBV2 and J is TRBJ2-5; TRBD1 matches 7 bases. This CDR3 comprises 14 residues. J was trimmed by 0 bases and V by 6 bases; bases with no gene match: 4. Germline values: CDR1 SNHLY, CDR2 FYNNEI. CDR3 sequence reads: CASRETGYQETQYF. The CDR3 DNA reads TGTGCCAGCAGAGAGACAGGGTACCAAGAGACCCAGTACTTC.

On this clone: At one of its ends the junction is not consistent with the germline gene, which may arise from a read error. Distinct nucleotide sequences in the sample also encode this CDR3. The chain links TRBV2 to TRBJ1-2; TRBD1 is a possible D gene (5 bases). The CDR3 runs 14 residues. Germline assignment: CDR1 SNHLY and CDR2 FYNNEI. CDR3 amino acids: CASSESGGSYGYTF. CDR3 in DNA: TGCGCCAGCAGTGAATCGGGGGGTAGCTATGGCTACACCTTC. The variable domain in full, completed from reference TRBV2 and TRBJ1-2, reads EPEVTQTPSHQVTQMGQEVILRCVPISNHLYFYWYRQILGQKVEFLVSFYNNEISEKSEIFDDQFSVERPDGSNFTLKIRSTKLEDSAMYFCASSESGGSYGYTFGSGTRLTVV.

This clone appeared once. The chain has TRBV10-1 and TRBJ2-5, with TRBD1 as a possible D gene (6 bases). CDR1 is WNHNN and CDR2 is SYGVQD in the germline V gene (reference sequence). The CDR3 extends over 13 amino acids. Trimming took 3 bases from V and 9 from J, leaving 14 bases between them. The CDR3 nucleotides read TGCGCCAGCAGTGAAGGGGGACGTGGGGCCCAGTACTTC. The encoded protein is CASSEGGRGAQYF.

The chain uses TRBV6-1 and TRBJ1-2, with 8 bases fitting TRBD1. The J segment lost 8 bases and the V segment lost 9 bases, leaving 5 bases of the junction unmatched. Germline CDR1 reads MNHNS; CDR2 reads SASEGT. The CDR3 has 11 amino acids. CDR3 DNA: TGTGCCAGTAGCAGACAGGGGGGCTACACCTTC. This sequence encodes CASSRQGGYTF.

As concerns this clone: The same CDR3 arises from other DNA sequences in this sample as well. V usage is TRBV29-1 and J usage is TRBJ1-1, with 9 bases aligning to TRBD1. V lost 3 bases to trimming and J lost 1 base; unmatched junction nucleotides: 0. Germline loops: CDR1 SQVTM, CDR2 ANQGSEA. CDR3 size: 13 residues. CDR3 sequence reads: CSVEDRGNTEAFF. CDR3 DNA sequence: TGCAGCGTTGAGGACAGGGGGAACACTGAAGCTTTCTTT.

In this sample, this clone turned up once. This chain links TRBV27 with TRBJ1-2; tentatively, D is TRBD1 (5 bases). The CDR3 contains 14 residues. Germline values: CDR1 MNHEY, CDR2 SMNVEV (reference sequence). Trimming took 6 bases from V and 4 from J, leaving 15 bases between them. The DNA for the CDR3 is TGTGCCAGCAGCCGTCGGGACTTCGGCTATGGCTACACCTTC. Amino acids: CASSRRDFGYGYTF.

The J gene is TRBJ1-2, the V gene TRBV7-3; D may be TRBD1 (6 bases). With 3 bases removed from V and 3 bases from J, the gap between germline ends came to 8 bases. Germline CDR1 SGHTA, CDR2 FQGTGA. The CDR3 is made up of 13 amino acids. The CDR3 DNA reads TGTGCCAGCAGCTTGGGGGCAGACTATGGCTACACCTTC. It encodes CASSLGADYGYTF.

This chain uses TRBV5-4 with TRBJ1-1; maybe TRBD1 (6 bases). The CDR3 is 16 amino acids. Germline V gives CDR1 SGHNT, CDR2 YYREEE (reference sequence). V lost 4 bases and J 4 bases, leaving 20 bases between the germline ends. The CDR3 is CASSLGGGASSTEAFF. The CDR3 nucleotides are TGTGCCAGCAGCCTAGGTGGGGGGGCCTCCTCCACTGAAGCTTTCTTT.

V usage is TRBV6-5 and J usage is TRBJ2-1; 10 nucleotides align to TRBD2. The junction had 14 bases not matched to a gene; V was cut back by 6 bases and J by 15 bases. Per the germline V gene, CDR1 is MNHEY and CDR2 is SVGAGI. CDR3 size: 14 residues. The chain's CDR3 is CASSPLDSGGPAFF. CDR3 DNA: TGTGCCAGCAGCCCGTTGGATAGCGGGGGGCCAGCGTTCTTC.